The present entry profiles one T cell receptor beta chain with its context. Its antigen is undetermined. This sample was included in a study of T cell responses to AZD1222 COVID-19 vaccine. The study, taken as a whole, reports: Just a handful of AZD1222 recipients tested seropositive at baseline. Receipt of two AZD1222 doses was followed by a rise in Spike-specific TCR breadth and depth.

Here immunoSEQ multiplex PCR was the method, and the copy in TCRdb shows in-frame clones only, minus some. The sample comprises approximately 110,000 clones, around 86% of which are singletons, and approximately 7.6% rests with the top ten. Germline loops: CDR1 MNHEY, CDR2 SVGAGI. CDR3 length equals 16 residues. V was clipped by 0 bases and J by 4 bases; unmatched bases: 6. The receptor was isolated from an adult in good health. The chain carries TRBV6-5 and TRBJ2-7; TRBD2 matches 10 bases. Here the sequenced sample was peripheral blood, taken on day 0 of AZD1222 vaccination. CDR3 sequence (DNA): TGTGCCAGCAGTTACTCCTCTCCTAGCGGGAGATACGAGCAGTACTTC. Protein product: CASSYSSPSGRYEQYF.